The present T cell receptor (beta chain) was sequenced within a study of shared clonotypes between healthy human individuals (dated by TCRdb to the early 2020s). Regarding the research as a whole: The cohort comprised a couple of women and a few men aged 18 to 49 years. Different laboratories and diverse techniques were used to prepare libraries and sequence TCR repertoires, to increase sequencing depth and limit assay-specific biases. The study deeply sequenced blood TCR repertoires of five healthy adults to estimate repertoire size and the extent of clonotype sharing between individuals. Per donor, three plates each were used for CD4 naive and CD4 memory, two for CD8 naive, and one for CD8 memory. Per donor, leukapheresis produced somewhere between about 0.9 and 9.5 billion PBMCs.

Using the deep immunoSEQ assay, TCR CDR3 regions were amplified from genomic DNA by multiplex PCR. Extracted genomic DNA from each cell subset was distributed evenly across all wells of several immunoSEQ 96-well plates, and each plate was treated as a replicate. For sorted subsets, 150 to 250 ng genomic DNA, equal to 30,000 to 35,000 T cell genomes, was loaded into each replicate PCR. The purified libraries were quantified using a Qubit 3.0 fluorometer, sized with a Bioanalyzer 2100, and then quantified again using the KAPA Library Quantification kit. A separate single-read 150-cycle Illumina NextSeq 550 flow cell was used to sequence each immunoSEQ 96-well plate. In the source study's methods: The immunoSEQ output contained only junctional sequences without quality scores, so filtering could not match that applied to full-length reads. To assign V/J genes and CDR3, sequences were annotated against IMGT germline references using PyIR, a Python wrapper for IgBLAST v1.9. Reads were filtered out if the reads had weak V/J assignments (E-value above 1e-6), no CDR3, stop codons, out-of-frame junctions, or ambiguous translated residues. A V3J clonotype was defined by an identical inferred V gene, J gene, and CDR3 amino acid sequence. To compute the percentage overlap between repertoires, the number of shared unique clonotypes was divided by the size of the smaller repertoire. Richness of each repertoire was evaluated using RTK rarefaction, the Chao1 estimator, and Recon v2.1 estimates of unobserved clonotypes. For all TCRbeta clonotypes obtained by the gDNA method from several donors, generation probabilities were computed with OLGA. This immuneACCESS table, as held by TCRdb, lists in-frame sequences with V and J called but not all clones. Of the missing ones, under half trace to an unresolved V gene in checked studies; the others have no known cause. V, J and clone size were drawn from that table, and D and trimming were deduced from the DNA. This sample holds millions of clones; approximately 95% were observed only once. The ten largest account for more than 0.1% of the sample.

The junction carries 9 bases between V and J, which are trimmed by 2 bases and 2 bases respectively. The CDR3 runs 14 amino acids, cysteine and phenylalanine included. Here the CDR3 DNA is all that survives: 42 bases in frame from base 1. The germline V gene encodes CDR1 SGHVS and CDR2 FQNEAQ. This clone was observed once. What antigen it recognizes has not been identified. Per-base quality was not reported, and no clone a single base away is much larger than it. The donors were healthy, HIV-negative adults who had no recently reported acute infections or vaccinations. Only Caucasian adults living in Nashville, Tennessee, USA were represented among the donors. CD4+ T cells were enriched by magnetic negative selection; naive cells were then positively selected on CD45RA, and the negative fraction formed the memory subset. Blood was obtained by leukapheresis, after which PBMCs were separated by Ficoll-Histopaque density gradient centrifugation and cryopreserved in liquid nitrogen vapor phase. Purity and quantity of every magnetically sorted T cell population were checked by analytical flow cytometry. Genomic DNA was isolated from each sorted fraction and quantified by UV absorbance on a Nanodrop 2000c.

Points the paper makes about the study in general: Pairwise subsampling led to the expectation that sequencing depth would affect the degree of clonotype sharing among donors. Even with the large sequencing depth, rarefaction of the sorted-subset datasets indicated that sequencing was incomplete. Compared with non-shared clonotypes, the clonotypes found in all four sorted-subset donors had higher generation probabilities. Across a few donors, 5% to 6% of naive CD4, over 3% of naive CD8, about 2% of memory CD4, and 0.4% of memory CD8 clonotypes were shared. Sampling was limited to blood, and TCR repertoires in tissue likely differ from TCR repertoires in blood. Larger estimated clonotype richness was generally found for naive subsets than for memory subsets. Because the study included a small number of donors, the genetic and exposure-history diversity represented was limited.

This sequence uses TRBV7-8 and TRBJ2-5; no D gene can be assigned with confidence. Material for sequencing was naive CD4+ T cells sorted from blood. The sample's cell subset or site label is to be understood as: CD45RA+ positively selected. This clonotype was sampled from a man between 18 and 29 years old in good health. DNA sequence: TGTGCCAGCAGCTTAACGTTCCCTCAAGAGACCCAGTACTTC. Its translation reads: CASSLTFPQETQYF.